This entry features one T cell receptor (beta chain) sequence. Clones were sequenced by immunoSEQ multiplex PCR, and TCRdb holds only the in-frame ones, with some missing. Of 110,000 to 150,000 clones listed, 94% are singletons. With 0 bases clipped from V and 4 bases from J, the junction kept 7 bases outside the gene matches. This CDR3 is built from 17 residues. Germline CDR1 SGDLS, CDR2 YYNGEE. This record comes from a study of control samples from healthy donors and cancer patients. The specimen was blood. The source of this sequence is a man in his forties in good health. V gene TRBV9 combines with J gene TRBJ2-5; 12 nucleotides agree with TRBD2. CDR3 DNA: TGTGCCAGCAGCGTAGGCGCTAGCGGGGGGGCGGGAGAGACCCAGTACTTC. It yields the protein CASSVGASGGAGETQYF.